This T cell receptor (beta chain) was obtained from a study of CD8+ T cells in alopecia areata. Sequencing used cDNA as its template, made by extracting RNA and reverse transcribing it. Only in-frame clones appear in the TCRdb table, and some are missing; sequencing was by immunoSEQ multiplex PCR. The sample consists of about 140,000 clones, about 54% of them appearing once. Per germline, CDR1 SEHNR and CDR2 FQNEAQ (reference sequence). The CDR3 has 14 amino acids. V gave up 4 bases and J gave up 2 bases, with 11 bases separating them. The chain employs TRBV7-9 and TRBJ1-1; unclear D gene. The receptor was derived from a human donor in good health. Sequencing used CD4+ T cells sorted from blood. The CDR3 sequence is CASSSLRENTEAFF. CDR3 sequence (DNA): TGTGCCAGCAGCTCCCTACGGGAAAACACTGAAGCTTTCTTT. Full variable domain (missing parts from reference TRBV7-9 and TRBJ1-1): DTGVSQNPRHKITKRGQNVTFRCDPISEHNRLYWYRQTLGQGPEFLTYFQNEAQLEKSRLLSDRFSAERPKGSFSTLEIQRTEQGDSAMYLCASSSLRENTEAFFGQGTRLTVV.